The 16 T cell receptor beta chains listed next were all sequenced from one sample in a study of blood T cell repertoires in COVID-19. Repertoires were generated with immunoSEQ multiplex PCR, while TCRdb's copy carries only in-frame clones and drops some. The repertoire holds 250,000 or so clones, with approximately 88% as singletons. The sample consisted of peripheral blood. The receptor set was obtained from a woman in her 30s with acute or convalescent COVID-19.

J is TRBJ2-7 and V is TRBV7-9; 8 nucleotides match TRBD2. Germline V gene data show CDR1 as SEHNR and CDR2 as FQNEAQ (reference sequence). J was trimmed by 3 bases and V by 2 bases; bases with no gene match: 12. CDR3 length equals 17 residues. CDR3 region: CASSLRREDGIRYEQYF. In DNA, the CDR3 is TGTGCCAGCAGCTTACGGCGGGAGGATGGGATCCGCTACGAGCAGTACTTC.

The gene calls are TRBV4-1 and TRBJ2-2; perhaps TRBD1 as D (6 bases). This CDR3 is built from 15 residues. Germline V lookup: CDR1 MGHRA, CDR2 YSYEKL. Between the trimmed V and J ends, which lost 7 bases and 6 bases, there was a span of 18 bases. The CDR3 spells CASTERTDGAGELFF. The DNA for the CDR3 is TGCGCCAGCACGGAAAGGACAGACGGAGCCGGGGAGCTGTTTTTT.

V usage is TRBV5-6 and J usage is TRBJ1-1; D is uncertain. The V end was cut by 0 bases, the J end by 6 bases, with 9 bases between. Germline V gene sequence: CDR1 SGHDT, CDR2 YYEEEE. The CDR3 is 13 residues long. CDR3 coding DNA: TGTGCCAGCAGCTTGGTTGGGCAGGCTGAAGCTTTCTTT. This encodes CASSLVGQAEAFF.

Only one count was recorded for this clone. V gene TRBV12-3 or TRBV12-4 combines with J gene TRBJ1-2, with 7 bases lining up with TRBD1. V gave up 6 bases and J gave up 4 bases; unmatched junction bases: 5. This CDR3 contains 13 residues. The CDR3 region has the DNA TGTGCCAGCAGCCCGACAGGGAGCTATGGCTACACCTTC. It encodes CASSPTGSYGYTF.

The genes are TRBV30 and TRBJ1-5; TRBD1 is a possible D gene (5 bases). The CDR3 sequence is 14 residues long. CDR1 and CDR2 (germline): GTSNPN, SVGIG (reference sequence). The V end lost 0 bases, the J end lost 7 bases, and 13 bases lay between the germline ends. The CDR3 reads CAWSVPGGGQPQHF. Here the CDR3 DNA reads TGTGCCTGGAGTGTACCGGGGGGGGGACAGCCCCAGCATTTT.

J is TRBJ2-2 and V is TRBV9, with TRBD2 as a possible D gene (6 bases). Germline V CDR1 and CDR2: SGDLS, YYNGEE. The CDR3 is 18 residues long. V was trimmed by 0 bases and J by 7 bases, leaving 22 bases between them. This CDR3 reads CASSVATSSTLGGGELFF. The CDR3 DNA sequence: TGTGCCAGCAGCGTAGCTACTTCGTCTACCCTGGGGGGCGGGGAGCTGTTTTTT.

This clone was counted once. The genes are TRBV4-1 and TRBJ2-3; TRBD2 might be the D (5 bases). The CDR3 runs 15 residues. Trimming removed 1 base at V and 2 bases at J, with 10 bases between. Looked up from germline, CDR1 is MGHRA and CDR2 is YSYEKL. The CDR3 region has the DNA TGCGCCAGCAGCCAAGTAATTCGGGACACAGATACGCAGTATTTT. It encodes CASSQVIRDTDTQYF.

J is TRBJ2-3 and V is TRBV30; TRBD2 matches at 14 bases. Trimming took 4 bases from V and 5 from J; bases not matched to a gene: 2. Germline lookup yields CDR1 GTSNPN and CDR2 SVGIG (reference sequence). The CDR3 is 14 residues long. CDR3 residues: CAWTGTSGRDTQYF. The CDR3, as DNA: TGTGCCTGGACCGGGACTAGCGGGAGAGATACGCAGTATTTT.

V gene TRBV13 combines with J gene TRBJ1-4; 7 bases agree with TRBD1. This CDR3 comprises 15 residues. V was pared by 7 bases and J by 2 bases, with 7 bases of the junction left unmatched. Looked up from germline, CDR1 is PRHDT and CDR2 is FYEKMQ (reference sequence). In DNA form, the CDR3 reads TGTGCCAGCACACAGGGGACGGGCACTAATGAAAAACTGTTTTTT. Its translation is CASTQGTGTNEKLFF.

In DNA, the CDR3 is TGTGCCAGCAGCTTAGCGCTGAGTTTATATGGCTACACCTTC. Its protein product is CASSLALSLYGYTF. This chain connects TRBV7-2 to TRBJ1-2; D remains unclear. Trimming cost V 0 bases and J 5 bases, with 10 bases left between them. Per germline, CDR1 SGHTA and CDR2 FQGNSA. The CDR3 runs 14 residues.

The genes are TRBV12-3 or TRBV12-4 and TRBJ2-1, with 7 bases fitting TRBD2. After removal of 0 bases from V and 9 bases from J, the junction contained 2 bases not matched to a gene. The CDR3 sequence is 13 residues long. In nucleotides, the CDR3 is TGTGCCAGCAGTTTAGCGACTAGCAGTGAGCAGTTCTTC. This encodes CASSLATSSEQFF.

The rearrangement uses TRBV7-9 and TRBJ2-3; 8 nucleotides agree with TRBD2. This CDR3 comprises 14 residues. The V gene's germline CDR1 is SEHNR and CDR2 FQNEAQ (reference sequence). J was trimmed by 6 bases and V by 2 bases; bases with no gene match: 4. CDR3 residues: CASSLRGRWDTQYF. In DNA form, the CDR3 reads TGTGCCAGCAGCTTACGCGGGAGGTGGGATACGCAGTATTTT.

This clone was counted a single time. CDR3 DNA: TGTGCCAGCAGCTCAGATAGCGGGATCTGGGACAATGAGCAGTTCTTC. Its translation: CASSSDSGIWDNEQFF. This chain uses TRBV7-2 with TRBJ2-1; the match to TRBD2 covers 8 bases. Germline trimming cut 4 bases from V and 5 bases from J; bases unmatched to any gene: 10. The germline CDR1 and CDR2 sequences are SGHTA and FQGNSA. The CDR3 runs to 16 residues. The variable domain in full, with the rest retrieved from reference TRBV7-2 and TRBJ2-1, is GAGVSQSPSNKVTEKGKDVELRCDPISGHTALYWYRQSLGQGLEFLIYFQGNSAPDKSGLPSDRFSAERTGGSVSTLTIQRTQQEDSAVYLCASSSDSGIWDNEQFFGPGTRLTVL.

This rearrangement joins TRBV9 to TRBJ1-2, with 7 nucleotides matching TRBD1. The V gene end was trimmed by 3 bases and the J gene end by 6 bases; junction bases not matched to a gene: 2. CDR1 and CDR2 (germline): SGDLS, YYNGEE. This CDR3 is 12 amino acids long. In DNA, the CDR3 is TGTGCCAGCAGCGAGGGGGCAGATGGCTACACCTTC. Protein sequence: CASSEGADGYTF.

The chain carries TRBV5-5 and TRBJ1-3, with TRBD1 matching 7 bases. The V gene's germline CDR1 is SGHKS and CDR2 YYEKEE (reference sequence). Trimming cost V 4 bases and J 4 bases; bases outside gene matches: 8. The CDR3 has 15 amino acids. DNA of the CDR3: TGTGCCAGCAGCGGATGGACAGGTTACGGAAACACCATATATTTT. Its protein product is CASSGWTGYGNTIYF.

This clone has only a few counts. CDR3 nucleotides: TGTGCCAGTAGTACCGAACCTTTTCCGGGCCTGCGGGAGGGCTACACCTTC. Translation: CASSTEPFPGLREGYTF. The V and J genes are TRBV19 and TRBJ1-2, with D unresolved. Germline loops: CDR1 LNHDA, CDR2 SQIVND (reference sequence). V lost 4 bases, J lost 8 bases, and 26 bases lay in between. The length of the CDR3 is 17 residues.